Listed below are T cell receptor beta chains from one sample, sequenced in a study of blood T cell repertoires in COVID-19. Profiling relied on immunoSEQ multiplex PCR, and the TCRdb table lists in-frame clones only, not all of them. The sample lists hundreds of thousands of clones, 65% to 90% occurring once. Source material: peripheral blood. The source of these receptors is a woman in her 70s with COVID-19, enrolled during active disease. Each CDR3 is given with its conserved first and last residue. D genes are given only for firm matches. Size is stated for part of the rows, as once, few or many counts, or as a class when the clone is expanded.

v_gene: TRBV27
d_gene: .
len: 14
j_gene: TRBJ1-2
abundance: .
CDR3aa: CASSYLGAEGGYTF
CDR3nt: TGTGCCAGCAGTTACTTGGGAGCCGAAGGAGGCTACACCTTC

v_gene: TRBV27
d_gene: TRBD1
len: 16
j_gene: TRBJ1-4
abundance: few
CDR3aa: CASSLLTGATNEKLFF
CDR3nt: TGTGCCAGCAGTCTCCTGACAGGGGCAACTAATGAAAAACTGTTTTTT

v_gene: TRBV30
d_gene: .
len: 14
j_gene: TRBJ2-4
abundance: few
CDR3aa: CAWSRRVAKNIQYF
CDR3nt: TGTGCCTGGAGTCGCAGGGTAGCCAAAAACATTCAGTACTTC

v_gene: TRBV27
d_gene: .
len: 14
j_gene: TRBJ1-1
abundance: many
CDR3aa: CASSLGGLNTEAFF
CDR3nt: TGTGCCAGCAGTTTAGGGGGGTTGAACACTGAAGCTTTCTTT

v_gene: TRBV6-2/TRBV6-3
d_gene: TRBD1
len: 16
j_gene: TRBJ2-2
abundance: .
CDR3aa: CASSYSGRGLIGELFF
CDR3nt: TGTGCCAGCAGTTACTCTGGCAGGGGGCTTATCGGGGAGCTGTTTTTT

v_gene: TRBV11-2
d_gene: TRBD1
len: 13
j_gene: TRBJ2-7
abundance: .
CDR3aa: CASSLDRDDEQYF
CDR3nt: TGTGCCAGCAGCCTCGACAGGGACGACGAGCAGTACTTC

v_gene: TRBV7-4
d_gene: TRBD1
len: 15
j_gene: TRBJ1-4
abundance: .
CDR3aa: CASSLGTGESEKLFF
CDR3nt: TGTGCCAGCAGCTTAGGGACAGGGGAGAGTGAAAAACTGTTTTTT

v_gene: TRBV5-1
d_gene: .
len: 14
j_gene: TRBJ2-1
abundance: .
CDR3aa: CASSGTGEYNEQFF
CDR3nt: TGCGCCAGCAGTGGAACGGGGGAGTACAATGAGCAGTTCTTC

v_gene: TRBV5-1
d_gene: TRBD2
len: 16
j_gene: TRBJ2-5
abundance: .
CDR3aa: CASSLGTGGAVETQYF
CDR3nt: TGCGCCAGCAGCTTGGGGACCGGGGGGGCCGTAGAGACCCAGTACTTC

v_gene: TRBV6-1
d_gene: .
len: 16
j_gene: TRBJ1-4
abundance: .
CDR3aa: CASSDGVGTTNEKLFF
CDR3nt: TGTGCCAGCAGTGACGGGGTAGGGACAACTAATGAAAAACTGTTTTTT

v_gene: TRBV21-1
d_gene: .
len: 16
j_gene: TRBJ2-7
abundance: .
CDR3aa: CASIAAGPRPPYEQYF
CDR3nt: TGTGCCAGCATAGCAGCGGGGCCCCGACCTCCCTACGAGCAGTACTTC

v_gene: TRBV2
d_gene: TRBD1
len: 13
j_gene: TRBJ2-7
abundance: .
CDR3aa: CASNSRQGAEQYF
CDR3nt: TGTGCCAGCAATTCCCGACAGGGGGCCGAGCAGTACTTC

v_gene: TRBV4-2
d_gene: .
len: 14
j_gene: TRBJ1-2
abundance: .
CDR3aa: CASSPSLTEYGYTF
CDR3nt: TGTGCCAGCAGCCCAAGCCTGACAGAGTATGGCTACACCTTC

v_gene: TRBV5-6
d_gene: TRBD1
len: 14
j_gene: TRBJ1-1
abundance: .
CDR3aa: CASSLGTGDTEAFF
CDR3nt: TGTGCCAGCAGCTTAGGGACAGGGGACACTGAAGCTTTCTTT

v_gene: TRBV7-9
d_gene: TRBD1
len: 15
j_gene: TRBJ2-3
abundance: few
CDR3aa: CASSGGTGRTDTQYF
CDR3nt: TGTGCCAGCAGCGGAGGGACAGGGCGCACAGATACGCAGTATTTT

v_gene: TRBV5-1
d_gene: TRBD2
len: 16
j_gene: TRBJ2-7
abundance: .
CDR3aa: CASSLLAGGAYREQYF
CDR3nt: TGCGCCAGCAGCCTCTTGGCCGGGGGGGCCTACAGGGAGCAGTACTTC

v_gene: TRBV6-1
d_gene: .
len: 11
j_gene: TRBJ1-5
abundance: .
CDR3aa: CASSEEGDQHF
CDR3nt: TGTGCCAGCAGTGAAGAAGGGGACCAGCATTTT

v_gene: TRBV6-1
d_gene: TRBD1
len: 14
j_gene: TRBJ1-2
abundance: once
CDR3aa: CASSSTTGDSGYTF
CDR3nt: TGTGCCAGCAGTTCCACAACAGGGGACAGTGGCTACACCTTC

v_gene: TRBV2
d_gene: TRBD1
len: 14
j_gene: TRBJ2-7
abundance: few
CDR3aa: CASSMTGEAYEQYF
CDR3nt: TGTGCCAGCAGTATGACAGGGGAAGCCTACGAGCAGTACTTC

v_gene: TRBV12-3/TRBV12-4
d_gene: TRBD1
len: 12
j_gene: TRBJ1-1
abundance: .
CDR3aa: CASRPGGTEAFF
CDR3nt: TGTGCCAGCAGGCCAGGGGGCACTGAAGCTTTCTTT

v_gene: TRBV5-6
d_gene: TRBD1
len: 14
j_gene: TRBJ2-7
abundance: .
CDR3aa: CASSFGTGFYEQYF
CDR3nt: TGTGCCAGCAGCTTCGGGACAGGTTTCTACGAGCAGTACTTC

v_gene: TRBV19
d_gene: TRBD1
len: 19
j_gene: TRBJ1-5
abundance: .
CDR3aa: CASRPRGPPRAYSNQPQHF
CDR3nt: TGTGCCAGTAGACCGAGGGGGCCACCCCGAGCTTATAGCAATCAGCCCCAGCATTTT

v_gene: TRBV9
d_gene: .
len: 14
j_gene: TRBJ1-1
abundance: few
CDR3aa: CASSATGANTEAFF
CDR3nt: TGTGCCAGCAGCGCAACAGGCGCGAACACTGAAGCTTTCTTT

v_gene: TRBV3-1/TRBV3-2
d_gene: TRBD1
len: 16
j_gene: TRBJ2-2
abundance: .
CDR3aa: CASSLETGGRTGELFF
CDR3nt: TGTGCCAGCAGCCTGGAGACAGGGGGGAGAACCGGGGAGCTGTTTTTT

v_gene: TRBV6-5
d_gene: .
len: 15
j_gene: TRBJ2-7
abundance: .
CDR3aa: CASSVSGSLSYEQYF
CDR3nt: TGTGCCAGCAGCGTGAGCGGGTCTCTCTCCTACGAGCAGTACTTC

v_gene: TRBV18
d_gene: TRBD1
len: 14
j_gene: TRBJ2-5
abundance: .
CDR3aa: CASSPGTGRETQYF
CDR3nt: TGTGCCAGCTCACCCGGGACAGGGAGAGAGACCCAGTACTTC

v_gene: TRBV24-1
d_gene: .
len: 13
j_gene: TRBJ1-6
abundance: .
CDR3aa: CATSGGGNSPLHF
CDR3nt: TGTGCCACCAGTGGAGGGGGAAATTCACCCCTCCACTTT

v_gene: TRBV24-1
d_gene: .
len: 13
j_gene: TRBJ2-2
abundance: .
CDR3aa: CATSFSHTGELFF
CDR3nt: TGTGCCACCAGCTTCAGTCACACCGGGGAGCTGTTTTTT

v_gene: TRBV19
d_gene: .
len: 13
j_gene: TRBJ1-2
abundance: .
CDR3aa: CASSITVNYGYTF
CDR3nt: TGTGCCAGTAGTATAACAGTTAACTATGGCTACACCTTC

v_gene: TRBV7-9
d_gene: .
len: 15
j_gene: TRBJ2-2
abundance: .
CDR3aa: CASSLGVSGGGELFF
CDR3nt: TGTGCCAGCAGCTTGGGAGTCTCAGGCGGCGGGGAGCTGTTTTTT

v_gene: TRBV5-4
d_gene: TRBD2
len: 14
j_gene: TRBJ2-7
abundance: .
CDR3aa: CASSLNGGGDEQYF
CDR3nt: TGTGCCAGCAGCTTAAACGGGGGGGGCGACGAGCAGTACTTC

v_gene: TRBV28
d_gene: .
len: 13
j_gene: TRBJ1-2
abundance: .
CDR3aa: CASSLRTPYGYTF
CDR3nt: TGTGCCAGCAGTTTAAGGACTCCCTATGGCTACACCTTC

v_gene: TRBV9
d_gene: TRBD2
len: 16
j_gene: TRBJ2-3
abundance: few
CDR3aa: CASSGRTSGRTDTQYF
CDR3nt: TGTGCCAGCAGCGGCCGGACTAGCGGGCGCACAGATACGCAGTATTTT

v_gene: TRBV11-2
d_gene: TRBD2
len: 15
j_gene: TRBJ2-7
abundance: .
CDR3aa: CASSLVAGGTYEQYF
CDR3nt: TGTGCCAGCAGCTTAGTGGCGGGGGGGACCTACGAGCAGTACTTC

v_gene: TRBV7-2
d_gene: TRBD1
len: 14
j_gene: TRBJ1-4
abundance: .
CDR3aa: CASSLYRGHEKLFF
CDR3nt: TGTGCCAGCAGCTTATACAGGGGGCATGAAAAACTGTTTTTT

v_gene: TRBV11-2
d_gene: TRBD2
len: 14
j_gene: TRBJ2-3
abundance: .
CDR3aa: CASGHWTSADTQYF
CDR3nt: TGTGCCAGCGGACACTGGACTAGCGCAGATACGCAGTATTTT

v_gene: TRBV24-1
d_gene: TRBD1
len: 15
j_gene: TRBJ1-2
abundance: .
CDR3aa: CATSVQGQGARGYTF
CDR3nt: TGTGCCACCAGTGTCCAAGGGCAGGGGGCGCGAGGCTACACCTTC

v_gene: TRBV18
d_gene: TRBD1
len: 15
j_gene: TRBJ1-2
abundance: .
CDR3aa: CASSPGWTGVYGYTF
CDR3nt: TGTGCCAGCTCACCAGGTTGGACAGGGGTGTATGGCTACACCTTC

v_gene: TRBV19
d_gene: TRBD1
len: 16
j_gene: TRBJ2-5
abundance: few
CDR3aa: CASSPSRTGSGETQYF
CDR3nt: TGTGCCAGTAGCCCTAGCAGGACAGGGTCTGGAGAGACCCAGTACTTC